The TCR beta chain under discussion was sequenced for a study of blood T cell repertoires in COVID-19. Study-level background: COVID-19 samples from acute and convalescent phases originated in the United States, Italy and Spain.

The CDR3 loop spans 16 amino acids. The germline gives CDR1 MNHEY, CDR2 SVGAGI. Trimming cost V 0 bases and J 6 bases; bases outside gene matches: 7. TCRdb's copy holds only in-frame clones and misses some; the assay was immunoSEQ multiplex PCR. The sample records tens of thousands of clones, 60% to 85% being singletons. This sequence joins TRBV6-5 and TRBJ2-5, with 10 bases aligning to TRBD2. This receptor was taken from a man between 65 and 79 years old with acute or convalescent COVID-19. The sequencing input was peripheral blood. The CDR3 DNA is TGTGCCAGCAGTTACTCGCTAGCGGGAGCTAAAAAGACCCAGTACTTC. This encodes CASSYSLAGAKKTQYF.